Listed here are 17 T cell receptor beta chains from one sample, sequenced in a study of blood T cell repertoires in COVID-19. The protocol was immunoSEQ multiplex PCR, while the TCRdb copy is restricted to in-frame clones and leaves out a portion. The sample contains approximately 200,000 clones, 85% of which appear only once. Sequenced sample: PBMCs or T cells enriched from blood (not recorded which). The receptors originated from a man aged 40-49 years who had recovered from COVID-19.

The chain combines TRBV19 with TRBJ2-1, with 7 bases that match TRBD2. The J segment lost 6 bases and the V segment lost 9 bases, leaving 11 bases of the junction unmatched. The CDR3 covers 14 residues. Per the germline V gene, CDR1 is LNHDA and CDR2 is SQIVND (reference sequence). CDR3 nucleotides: TGTGCCAGCCTCGGGGAGGGTTTGTTCAATGAGCAGTTCTTC. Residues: CASLGEGLFNEQFF.

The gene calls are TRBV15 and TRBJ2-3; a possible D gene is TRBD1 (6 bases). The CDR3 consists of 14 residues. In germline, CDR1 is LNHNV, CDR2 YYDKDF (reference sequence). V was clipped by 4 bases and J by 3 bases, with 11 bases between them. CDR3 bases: TGTGCCACCAGCACCCCAGGGGAAACAGATACGCAGTATTTT. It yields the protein CATSTPGETDTQYF.

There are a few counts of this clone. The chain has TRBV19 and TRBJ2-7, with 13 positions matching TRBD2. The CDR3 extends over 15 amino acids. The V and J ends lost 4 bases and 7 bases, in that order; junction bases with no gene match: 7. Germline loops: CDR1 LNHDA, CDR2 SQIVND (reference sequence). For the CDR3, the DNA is TGTGCCAGTAGTACCTACGAGGGACTAGCGGGAGAGCAGTACTTC. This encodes CASSTYEGLAGEQYF.

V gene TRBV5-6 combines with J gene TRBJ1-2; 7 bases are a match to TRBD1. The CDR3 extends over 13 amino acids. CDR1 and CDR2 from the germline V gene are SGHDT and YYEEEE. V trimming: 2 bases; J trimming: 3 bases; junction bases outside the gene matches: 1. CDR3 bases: TGTGCCAGCAGCTTAGGGACAGACTATGGCTACACCTTC. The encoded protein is CASSLGTDYGYTF.

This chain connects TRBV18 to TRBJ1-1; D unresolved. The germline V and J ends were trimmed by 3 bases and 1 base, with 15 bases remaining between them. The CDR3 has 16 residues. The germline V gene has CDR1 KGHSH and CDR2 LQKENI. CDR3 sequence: CASSPFTRGGNTEAFF. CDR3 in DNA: TGTGCCAGCTCACCTTTCACCCGCGGAGGGAACACTGAAGCTTTCTTT. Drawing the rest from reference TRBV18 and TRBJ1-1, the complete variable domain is NAGVMQNPRHLVRRRGQEARLRCSPMKGHSHVYWYRQLPEEGLKFMVYLQKENIIDESGMPKERFSAEFPKEGPSILRIQQVVRGDSAAYFCASSPFTRGGNTEAFFGQGTRLTVV.

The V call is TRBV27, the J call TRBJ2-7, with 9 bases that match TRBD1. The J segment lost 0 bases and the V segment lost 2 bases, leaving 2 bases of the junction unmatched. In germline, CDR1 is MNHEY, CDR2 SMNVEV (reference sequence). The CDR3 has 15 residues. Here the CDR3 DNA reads TGTGCCAGCAGTTTAACAGGGGGCGCCTCCTACGAGCAGTACTTC. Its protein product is CASSLTGGASYEQYF.

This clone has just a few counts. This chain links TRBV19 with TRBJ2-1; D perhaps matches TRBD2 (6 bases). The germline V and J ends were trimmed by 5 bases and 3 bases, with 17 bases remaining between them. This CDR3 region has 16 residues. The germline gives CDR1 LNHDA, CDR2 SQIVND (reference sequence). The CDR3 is CASSEVGGAFYNEQFF. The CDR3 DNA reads TGTGCCAGTAGTGAGGTGGGCGGGGCCTTCTACAATGAGCAGTTCTTC.

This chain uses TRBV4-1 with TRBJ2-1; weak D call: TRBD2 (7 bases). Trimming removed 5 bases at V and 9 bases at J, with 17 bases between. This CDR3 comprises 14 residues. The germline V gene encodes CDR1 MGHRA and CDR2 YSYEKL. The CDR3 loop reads CASSDRGADGEQFF. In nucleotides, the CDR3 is TGCGCCAGCAGCGACCGGGGGGCCGATGGTGAGCAGTTCTTC.

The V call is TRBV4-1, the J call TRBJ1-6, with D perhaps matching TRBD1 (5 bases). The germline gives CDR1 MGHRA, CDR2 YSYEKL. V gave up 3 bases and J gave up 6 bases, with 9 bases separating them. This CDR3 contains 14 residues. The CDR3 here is CASSQQTVNSPLHF. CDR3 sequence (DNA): TGCGCCAGCAGCCAGCAGACAGTTAATTCACCCCTCCACTTT.

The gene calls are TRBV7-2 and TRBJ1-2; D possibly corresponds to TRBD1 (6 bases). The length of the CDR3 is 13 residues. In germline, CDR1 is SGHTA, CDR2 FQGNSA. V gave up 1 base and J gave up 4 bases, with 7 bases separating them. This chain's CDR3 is CASSLGQVYGYTF. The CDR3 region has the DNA TGTGCCAGCAGCTTAGGACAGGTCTATGGCTACACCTTC.

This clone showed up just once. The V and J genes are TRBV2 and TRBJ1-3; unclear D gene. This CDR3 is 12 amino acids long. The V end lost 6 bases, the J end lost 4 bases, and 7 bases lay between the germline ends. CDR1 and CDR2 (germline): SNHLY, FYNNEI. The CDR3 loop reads CASRQYGNTIYF. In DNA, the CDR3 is TGTGCCAGCAGGCAGTACGGAAACACCATATATTTT.

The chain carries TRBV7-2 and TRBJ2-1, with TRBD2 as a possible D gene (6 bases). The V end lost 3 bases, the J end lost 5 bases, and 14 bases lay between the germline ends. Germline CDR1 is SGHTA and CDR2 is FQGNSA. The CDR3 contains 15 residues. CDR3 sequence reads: CASSFGGTINNEQFF. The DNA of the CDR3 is TGTGCCAGCAGCTTCGGCGGGACGATAAACAATGAGCAGTTCTTC.

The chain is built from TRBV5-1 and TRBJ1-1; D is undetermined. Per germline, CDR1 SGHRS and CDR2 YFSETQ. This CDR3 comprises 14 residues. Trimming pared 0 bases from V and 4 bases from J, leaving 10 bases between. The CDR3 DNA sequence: TGCGCCAGCAGCTTGGGGGCGCGGGTCACTGAAGCTTTCTTT. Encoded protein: CASSLGARVTEAFF.

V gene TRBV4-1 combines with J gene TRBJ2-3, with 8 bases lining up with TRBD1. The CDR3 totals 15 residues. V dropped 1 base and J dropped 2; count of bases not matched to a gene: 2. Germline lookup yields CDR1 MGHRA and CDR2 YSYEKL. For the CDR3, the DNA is TGCGCCAGCAGCCAAGGACAGGGGCTCACAGATACGCAGTATTTT. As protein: CASSQGQGLTDTQYF.

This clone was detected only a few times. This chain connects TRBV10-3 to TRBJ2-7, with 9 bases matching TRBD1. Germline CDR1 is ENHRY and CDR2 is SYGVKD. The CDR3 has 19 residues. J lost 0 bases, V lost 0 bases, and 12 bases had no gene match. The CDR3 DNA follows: TGTGCCATCAGTGAGTCGAACCTAGGGGGGACAGGGACCTCCTACGAGCAGTACTTC. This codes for CAISESNLGGTGTSYEQYF.

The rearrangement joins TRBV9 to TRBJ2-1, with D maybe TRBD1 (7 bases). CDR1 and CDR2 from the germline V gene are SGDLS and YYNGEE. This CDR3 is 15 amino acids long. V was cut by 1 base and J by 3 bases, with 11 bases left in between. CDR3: CASSVQGGLYNEQFF. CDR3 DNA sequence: TGTGCCAGCAGCGTACAGGGGGGACTCTACAATGAGCAGTTCTTC.

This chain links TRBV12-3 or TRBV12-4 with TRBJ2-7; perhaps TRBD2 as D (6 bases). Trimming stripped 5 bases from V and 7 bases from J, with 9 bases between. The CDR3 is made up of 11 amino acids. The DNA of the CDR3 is TGTGCCAGCAGTGGGAGGTCGGAGCAGTACTTC. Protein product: CASSGRSEQYF.